The sequence of this TCR beta chain was determined in a study of shared clonotypes between healthy human individuals. In the study overall: Donors were a couple of women and a few men aged 18 to 49. CD4 naive and memory got three plates each, CD8 naive two, CD8 memory one. Study-wide results and caveats: Rarefaction exposed incomplete sorted-subset sequencing despite large depth.

CD45RO-negative cells were positively selected for CCR7, leaving out terminally differentiated effector memory CD45RA+ cells. All participating donors were Caucasian adults from Nashville, Tennessee. For this clone: Its antigen is unidentified.

Assay: immunoSEQ multiplex PCR; the TCRdb copy retains only in-frame clones and omits some. The sample shows around 2,000,000 clones, about 93% of them seen only once. Trimming shortened V by 0 bases and J by 3 bases, and 9 bases separated the two germline ends. From germline, CDR1 is LNHNV and CDR2 YYDKDF (reference sequence). CDR3 size: 15 residues. This clonotype was obtained from a man aged 18 to 30 in good health. Some clones in this sample may be carry-over from other donors' samples. V is TRBV15 and J is TRBJ2-1; D is uncertain. Sequenced material: naive CD8+ T cells from PBMCs. The CDR3 sequence is CATSRDPEDYNEQFF. Here the CDR3 DNA reads TGTGCCACCAGCAGAGATCCAGAAGACTACAATGAGCAGTTCTTC.